The next 4 T cell receptor beta chains were all read from a single sample in a study of T cells after yellow fever vaccination. TCRdb used MiXCR to reprocess the 5' RACE reads, holding one entry per CDR3 protein. The profile shows tens of thousands of distinct CDR3 sequences, approximately 8% of them singletons. Material: CD8+ T cells sorted from PBMCs, obtained on the day of the yellow fever booster vaccination. The origin of the receptors is a man aged 25 to 45 who received the YFV17D yellow fever vaccine.

This clonotype was seen a handful of times. The J gene is TRBJ2-3, the V gene TRBV21-1; TRBD2, the D gene given by the table, was not confirmed from the DNA. TRBV21-1 is shown as a pseudogene. This CDR3 contains 15 residues. The CDR3 nucleotides read TGTGCCAGCAGCATTCTAGCGGCAAGCACAGATACGCAGTATTTT. Translating gives CASSILAASTDTQYF.

This clonotype was counted a few times. The chain joins TRBV11-2 to TRBJ2-1; tentatively, D is TRBD1 or TRBD2 (5 bases each). V shed 5 bases and J shed 7 bases, with 21 bases lying between them. The CDR3 contains 16 residues. Germline-derived CDR1 and CDR2 are SGHAT and FQNNGV. CDR3 protein: CASSPWDGEMRNEQFF. CDR3 nucleotides: TGTGCCAGCAGCCCCTGGGACGGGGAGATGAGGAATGAGCAGTTCTTC.

This clonotype appeared many times. The chain employs TRBV15 and TRBJ1-1; D is ambiguous. V was pared by 5 bases and J by 3 bases, with 13 bases between. This CDR3 has 14 amino acids. Germline V gives CDR1 LNHNV, CDR2 YYDKDF (reference sequence). The CDR3 DNA reads as TGTGCCACCAGCGTAAGGCAAGGGCACACTGAAGCTTTCTTT. This codes for CATSVRQGHTEAFF.

This clonotype was seen more than once but under ten times. The chain combines TRBV5-6 with TRBJ2-7; TRBD1 aligns across 8 bases. V trimming: 2 bases; J trimming: 1 base; junction bases outside the gene matches: 14. CDR3 length: 18 residues. Per the germline V gene, CDR1 is SGHDT and CDR2 is YYEEEE. CDR3 sequence: CASSFTGTGAFLSYEQYF. In DNA, the CDR3 is TGTGCCAGCAGCTTCACCGGGACAGGAGCCTTCCTTTCCTACGAGCAGTACTTC.